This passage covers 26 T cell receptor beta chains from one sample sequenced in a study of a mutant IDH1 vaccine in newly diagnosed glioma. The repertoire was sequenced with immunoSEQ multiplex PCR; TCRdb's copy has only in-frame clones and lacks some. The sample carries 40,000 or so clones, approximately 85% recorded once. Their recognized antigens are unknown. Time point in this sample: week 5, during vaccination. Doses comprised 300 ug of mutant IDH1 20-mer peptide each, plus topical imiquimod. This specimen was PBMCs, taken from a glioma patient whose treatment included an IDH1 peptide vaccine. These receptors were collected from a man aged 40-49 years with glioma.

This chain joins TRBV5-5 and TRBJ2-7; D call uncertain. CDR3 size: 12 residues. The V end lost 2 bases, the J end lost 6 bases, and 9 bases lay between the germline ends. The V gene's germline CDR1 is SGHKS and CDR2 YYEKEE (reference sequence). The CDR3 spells CASSLTGTEQYF. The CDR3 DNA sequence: TGTGCCAGCAGCTTAACCGGTACCGAGCAGTACTTC. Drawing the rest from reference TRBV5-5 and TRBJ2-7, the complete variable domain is DAGVTQSPTHLIKTRGQQVTLRCSPISGHKSVSWYQQVLGQGPQFIFQYYEKEERGRGNFPDRFSARQFPNYSSELNVNALLLGDSALYLCASSLTGTEQYFGPGTRLTVT.

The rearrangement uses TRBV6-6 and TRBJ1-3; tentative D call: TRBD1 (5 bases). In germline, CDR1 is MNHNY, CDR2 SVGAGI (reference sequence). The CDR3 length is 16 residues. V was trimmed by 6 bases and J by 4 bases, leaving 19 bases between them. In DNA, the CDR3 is TGTGCCAGCAGCCGTAAGGGGCGGGTTGGGGGAAACACCATATATTTT. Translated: CASSRKGRVGGNTIYF.

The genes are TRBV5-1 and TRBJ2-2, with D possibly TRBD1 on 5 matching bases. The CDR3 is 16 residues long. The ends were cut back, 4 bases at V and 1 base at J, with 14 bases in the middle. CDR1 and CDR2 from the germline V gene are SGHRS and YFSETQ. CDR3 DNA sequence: TGCGCCAGCAGCATCGGACAACTCATGAACACCGGGGAGCTGTTTTTT. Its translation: CASSIGQLMNTGELFF.

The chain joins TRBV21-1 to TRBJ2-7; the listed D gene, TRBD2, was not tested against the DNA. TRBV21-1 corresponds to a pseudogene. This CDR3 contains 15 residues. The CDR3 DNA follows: TGTGCCAGCAGCAAAGCTGTAGCGGGAGGCTACGAGCAGTACTTC. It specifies CASSKAVAGGYEQYF.

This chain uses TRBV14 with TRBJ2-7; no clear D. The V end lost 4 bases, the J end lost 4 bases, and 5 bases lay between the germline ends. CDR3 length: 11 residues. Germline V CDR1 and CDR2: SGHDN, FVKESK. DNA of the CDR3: TGTGCCAGCAGCCGAGCGTACGAGCAGTACTTC. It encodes CASSRAYEQYF.

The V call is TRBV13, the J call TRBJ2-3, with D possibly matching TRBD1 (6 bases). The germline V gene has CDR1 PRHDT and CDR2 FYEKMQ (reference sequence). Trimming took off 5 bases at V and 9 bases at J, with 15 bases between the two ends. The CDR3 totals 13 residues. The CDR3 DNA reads TGTGCCAGCAGCCCCCGTCCTGGGGGCACGCAGTATTTT. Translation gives CASSPRPGGTQYF.

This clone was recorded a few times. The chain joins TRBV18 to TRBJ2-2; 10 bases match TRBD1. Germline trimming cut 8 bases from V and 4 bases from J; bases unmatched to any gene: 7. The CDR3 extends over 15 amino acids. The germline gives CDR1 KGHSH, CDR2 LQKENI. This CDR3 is CASPPRTGGTGELFF. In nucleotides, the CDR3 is TGTGCCAGCCCGCCTCGGACAGGGGGCACCGGGGAGCTGTTTTTT.

The CDR3 protein is CASSHPGQGHYTF. In DNA form, the CDR3 reads TGTGCCAGCAGTCACCCGGGACAGGGGCACTACACCTTC. This sequence joins TRBV5-4 and TRBJ1-2; 10 nucleotides agree with TRBD1. V trimming: 5 bases; J trimming: 10 bases; junction bases outside the gene matches: 8. The CDR3 totals 13 residues. Per germline, CDR1 SGHNT and CDR2 YYREEE (reference sequence).

CDR3 DNA: TGCGCCAGCAGCCAAAGGGATGGGGTCAACTACGAGCAGTACTTC. Its protein is CASSQRDGVNYEQYF. V and J are TRBV4-1 and TRBJ2-7; D is unresolved. V gave up 2 bases and J gave up 3 bases, with 14 bases separating them. The germline CDR1 and CDR2 sequences are MGHRA and YSYEKL. The CDR3 totals 15 residues.

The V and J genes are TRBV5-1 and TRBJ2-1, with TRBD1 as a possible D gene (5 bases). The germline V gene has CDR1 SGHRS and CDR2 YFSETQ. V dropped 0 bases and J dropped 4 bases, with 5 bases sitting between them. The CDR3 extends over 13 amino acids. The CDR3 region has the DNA TGCGCCAGCAGCTTGGGACAGTACAATGAGCAGTTCTTC. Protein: CASSLGQYNEQFF.

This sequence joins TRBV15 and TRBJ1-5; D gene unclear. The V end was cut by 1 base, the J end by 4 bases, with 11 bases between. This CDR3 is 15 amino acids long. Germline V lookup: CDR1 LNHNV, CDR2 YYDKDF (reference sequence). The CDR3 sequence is CATSRVGVTNQPQHF. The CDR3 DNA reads TGTGCCACCAGCAGAGTCGGAGTGACAAATCAGCCCCAGCATTTT.

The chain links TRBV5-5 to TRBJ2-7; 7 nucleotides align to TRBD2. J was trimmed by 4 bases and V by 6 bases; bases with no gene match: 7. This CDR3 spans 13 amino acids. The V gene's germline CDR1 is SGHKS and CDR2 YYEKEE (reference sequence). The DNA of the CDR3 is TGTGCCAGCACTCCCGGGGGGTTATACGAGCAGTACTTC. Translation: CASTPGGLYEQYF.

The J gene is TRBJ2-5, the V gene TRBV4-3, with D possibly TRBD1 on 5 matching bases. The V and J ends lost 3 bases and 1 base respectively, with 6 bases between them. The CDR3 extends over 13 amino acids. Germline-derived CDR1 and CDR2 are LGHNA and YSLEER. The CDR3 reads CASSHRGQETQYF. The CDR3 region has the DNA TGCGCCAGCAGCCATAGGGGCCAAGAGACCCAGTACTTC.

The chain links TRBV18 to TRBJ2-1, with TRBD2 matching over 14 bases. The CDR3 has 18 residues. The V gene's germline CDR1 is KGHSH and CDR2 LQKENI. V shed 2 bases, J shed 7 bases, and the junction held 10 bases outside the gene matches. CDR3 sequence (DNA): TGTGCCAGCTCACCAGCACGGACTAGCGGGAGGAGTTGGAATGAGCAGTTCTTC. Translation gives CASSPARTSGRSWNEQFF.

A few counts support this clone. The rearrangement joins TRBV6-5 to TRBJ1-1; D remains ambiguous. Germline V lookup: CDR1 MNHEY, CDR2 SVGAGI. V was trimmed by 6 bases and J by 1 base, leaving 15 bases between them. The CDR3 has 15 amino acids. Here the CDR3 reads CASRPEGRWNTEAFF. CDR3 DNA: TGTGCCAGCAGACCAGAAGGCAGGTGGAACACTGAAGCTTTCTTT.

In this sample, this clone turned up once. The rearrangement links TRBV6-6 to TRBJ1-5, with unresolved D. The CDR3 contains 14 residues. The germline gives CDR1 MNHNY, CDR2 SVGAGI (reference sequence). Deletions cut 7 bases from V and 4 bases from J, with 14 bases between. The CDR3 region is CASTGENLNQPQHF. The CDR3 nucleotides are TGTGCCAGCACCGGAGAGAACCTAAATCAGCCCCAGCATTTT.

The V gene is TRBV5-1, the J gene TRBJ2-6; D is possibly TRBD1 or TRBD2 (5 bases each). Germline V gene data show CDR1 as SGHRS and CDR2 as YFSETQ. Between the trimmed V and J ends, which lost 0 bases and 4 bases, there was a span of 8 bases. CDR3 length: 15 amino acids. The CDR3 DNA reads TGCGCCAGCAGCTTGGATGGGACCGGGGCCAACGTCCTGACTTTC. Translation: CASSLDGTGANVLTF.

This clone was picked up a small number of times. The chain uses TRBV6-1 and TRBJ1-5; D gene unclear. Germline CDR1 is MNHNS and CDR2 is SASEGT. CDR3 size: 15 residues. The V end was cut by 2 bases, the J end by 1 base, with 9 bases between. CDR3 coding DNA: TGTGCCAGCAGTGAATTGGCGGCGAGCAATCAGCCCCAGCATTTT. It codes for CASSELAASNQPQHF.

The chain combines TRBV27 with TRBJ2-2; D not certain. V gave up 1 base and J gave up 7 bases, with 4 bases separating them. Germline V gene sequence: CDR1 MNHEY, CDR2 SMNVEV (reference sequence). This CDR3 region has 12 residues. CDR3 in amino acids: CASSLFGGELFF. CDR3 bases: TGTGCCAGCAGTTTATTTGGCGGGGAGCTGTTTTTT.

The CDR3, as DNA: TGCGCCAGCAGCTTGGCGGCTTCTGGAAACACCATATATTTT. Protein product: CASSLAASGNTIYF. This chain uses TRBV5-1 with TRBJ1-3, with D hard to call. CDR3 length: 14 amino acids. The V end was cut by 0 bases, the J end by 1 base, with 5 bases between. Looked up from germline, CDR1 is SGHRS and CDR2 is YFSETQ.

The CDR3 DNA reads TGTGCCAGCACCGGAGAGAACCTAAATCAGCCCCAGCATTTT. Amino acids: CASTGENLNQPQHF. The J gene is TRBJ1-5, the V gene TRBV6-5; D not resolved. There are 14 residues in the CDR3. Deletions cut 7 bases from V and 4 bases from J, with 14 bases between. CDR1 is MNHEY and CDR2 is SVGAGI in the germline V gene.

The CDR3 is CASSRPGSSGNTIYF. The CDR3 coding sequence is TGTGCCAGTAGTAGGCCGGGCAGCTCTGGAAACACCATATATTTT. The chain carries TRBV19 and TRBJ1-3; no firm D call. There are 15 residues in the CDR3. Germline CDR1 is LNHDA and CDR2 is SQIVND (reference sequence). Deletions cut 4 bases from V and 0 bases from J, with 10 bases between.

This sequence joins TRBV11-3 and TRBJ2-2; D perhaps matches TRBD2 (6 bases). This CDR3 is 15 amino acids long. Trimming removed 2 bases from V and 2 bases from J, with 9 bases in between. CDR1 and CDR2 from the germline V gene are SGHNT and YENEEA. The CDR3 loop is CASSLTGANTGELFF. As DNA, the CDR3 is TGTGCCAGCAGCTTAACGGGAGCTAACACCGGGGAGCTGTTTTTT.

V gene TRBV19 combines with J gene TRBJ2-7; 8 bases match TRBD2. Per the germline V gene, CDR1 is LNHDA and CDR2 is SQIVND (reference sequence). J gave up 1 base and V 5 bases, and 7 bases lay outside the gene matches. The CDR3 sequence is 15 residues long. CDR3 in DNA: TGTGCCAGTAGTGGCATAAGCGGGAGATCCTACGAGCAGTACTTC. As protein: CASSGISGRSYEQYF.

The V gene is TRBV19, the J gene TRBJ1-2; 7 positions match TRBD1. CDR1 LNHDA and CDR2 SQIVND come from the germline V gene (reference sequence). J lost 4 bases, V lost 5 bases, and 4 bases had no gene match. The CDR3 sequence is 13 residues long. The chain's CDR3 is CASSLGGAYGYTF. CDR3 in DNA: TGTGCCAGTAGTCTAGGGGGCGCCTATGGCTACACCTTC. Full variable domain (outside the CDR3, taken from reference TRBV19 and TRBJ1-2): DGGITQSPKYLFRKEGQNVTLSCEQNLNHDAMYWYRQDPGQGLRLIYYSQIVNDFQKGDIAEGYSVSREKKESFPLTVTSAQKNPTAFYLCASSLGGAYGYTFGSGTRLTVV.

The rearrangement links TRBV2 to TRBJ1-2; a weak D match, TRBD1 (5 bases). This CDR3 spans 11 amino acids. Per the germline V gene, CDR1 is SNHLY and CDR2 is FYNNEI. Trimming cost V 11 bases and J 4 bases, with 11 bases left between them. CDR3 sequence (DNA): TGTGCCCTTCAGGGCGGCTATGGCTACACCTTC. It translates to CALQGGYGYTF.